This T cell receptor (beta chain) originates from a study of T cells in Graves' hyperthyroidism and ophthalmopathy. From RNA transcripts, TCR beta CDR3 regions were amplified. The HTBI primer set drove a first-round RT-PCR of the TCR CDR3. From the multiplex PCR reads, TCRdb called clonotypes with MiXCR, one entry per CDR3 protein. Of approximately 430,000 distinct CDR3 sequences listed, approximately 15% were seen once; the top ten hold 14%. Study-wide points: Classification by a 13 V-J model distinguished ophthalmopathy from stable hyperthyroidism.

Not enrolled were patients with uncontrolled infection, other autoimmune disease, pregnancy or lactation. Deletions cut 5 bases from V and 0 bases from J, with 16 bases between. The CDR3 sequence is 17 residues long. Germline values: CDR1 LGHNA, CDR2 YSLEER. Only a few counts were recorded for this clonotype. Its antigen is still unknown. This receptor was identified in a woman aged 18-30 years with Graves' hyperthyroidism. The sample comprised blood. The chain joins TRBV4-3 to TRBJ1-4; D is perhaps TRBD1 (5 bases). The CDR3 DNA reads as TGCGCCAGCAGCACCCGGCAGGGTCCCGCAACTAATGAAAAACTGTTTTTT. Translation gives CASSTRQGPATNEKLFF.